The 32 T cell receptor beta chains given below trace back to one sample, sequenced in a study of blood T cells in healthy people across ages. A J-beta primer mix and a sample-barcoded 5' primer were used in a second PCR of roughly 6 to 11 cycles. One entry per CDR3 protein, called by TCRdb with MiXCR from the 5' RACE reads. The table lists about 720,000 distinct CDR3 sequences, 22% of them singletons. Sequencing was carried out using blood. The source of these receptors is a man between 70 and 80 years old in good health.

This chain joins TRBV29-1 and TRBJ1-1, with 8 bases identical to TRBD1. The J segment lost 4 bases and the V segment lost 5 bases, leaving 6 bases of the junction unmatched. CDR1 and CDR2 (germline): SQVTM, ANQGSEA. The CDR3 has 13 residues. This CDR3 is CSVQRDRPTEAFF. Here the CDR3 DNA reads TGCAGCGTTCAACGGGACAGGCCCACTGAAGCTTTCTTT.

The CDR3 protein is CASSRQNTYGYTF. The CDR3 DNA follows: TGTGCCAGCAGCCGCCAGAACACCTATGGCTACACCTTC. The chain has TRBV14 and TRBJ1-2; D gene ambiguous. V was clipped by 4 bases and J by 4 bases, with 10 bases between them. The CDR3 totals 13 residues. Germline CDR1 reads SGHDN; CDR2 reads FVKESK.

This clonotype was counted only a few times. The chain joins TRBV20-1 to TRBJ2-3; perhaps TRBD2 as D (6 bases). Germline V gene data show CDR1 as DFQATT and CDR2 as SNEGSKA (reference sequence). V lost 8 bases, J lost 6 bases, and 18 bases lay in between. This CDR3 has 13 amino acids. CDR3: CSLWAGRKDTQYF. CDR3 coding DNA: TGCAGTTTATGGGCGGGGCGCAAGGATACGCAGTATTTT.

This clonotype was found once. The rearrangement links TRBV6-2 or TRBV6-3 to TRBJ2-1; TRBD2 matches 7 bases. The V gene's germline CDR1 is MNHEY and CDR2 SVGEGT. The CDR3 runs to 15 residues. Trimming cost V 6 bases and J 4 bases; bases outside gene matches: 9. CDR3 amino acids: CASRPTGRGYNEQFF. CDR3 coding DNA: TGTGCCAGCAGACCCACCGGGCGGGGGTACAATGAGCAGTTCTTC.

CDR3 bases: TGCAGTGCTAGTGCCGGACAATGGGGAGGAGAGCAGTACTTC. Amino acids: CSASAGQWGGEQYF. The J gene is TRBJ2-5, the V gene TRBV20-1, with TRBD2 as a possible D gene (6 bases). Trimming cost V 3 bases and J 11 bases, with 22 bases left between them. Germline CDR1 DFQATT, CDR2 SNEGSKA (reference sequence). The CDR3 covers 14 residues.

This clonotype was observed many times. The V gene is TRBV7-2, the J gene TRBJ2-7; D unclear. In germline, CDR1 is SGHTA, CDR2 FQGNSA. Trimming took 1 base from V and 1 from J, leaving 8 bases between them. This CDR3 spans 14 amino acids. The CDR3 sequence is CASSLGPGSYEQYV. The CDR3 coding sequence is TGTGCCAGCAGCTTAGGCCCCGGATCCTACGAGCAGTACGTC.

The chain employs TRBV12-3 or TRBV12-4 and TRBJ2-1; TRBD1 aligns across 7 bases. The J call may be faulty, since TRBJ2-7 better matches the DNA end. This CDR3 is built from 14 residues. CDR3 amino acids: CASSLRGHDGEQYF. CDR3 DNA sequence: TGTGCCAGCAGTTTAAGGGGGCATGACGGCGAGCAGTACTTC.

The chain recombines TRBV3-1 with TRBJ2-7; 8 nucleotides agree with TRBD1. The CDR3 has 13 amino acids. Germline-derived CDR1 and CDR2 are LGHDT and YNNKEL (reference sequence). After removal of 8 bases from V and 9 bases from J, the junction contained 12 bases not matched to a gene. The CDR3 DNA sequence: TGTGCCAGCTCCGACAGGGGAAGACGTCGGCAGTACTTC. Encoded protein: CASSDRGRRRQYF.

The chain is built from TRBV3-1 and TRBJ2-5; D is undetermined. Near its end, the DNA agrees better with TRBJ2-1, so the J call may be wrong. This CDR3 has 11 residues. The germline V gene encodes CDR1 LGHDT and CDR2 YNNKEL (reference sequence). CDR3 nucleotides: TGTGCCAGCAGCCAAGAGGGTGGGCAGTTCTTC. It is translated as CASSQEGGQFF.

This clonotype has a handful of counts. The chain combines TRBV24-1 with TRBJ2-3, with D unclear. The V gene lost 0 bases and the J gene lost 8 bases, with 14 bases spanning the gap. CDR3 length: 15 residues. Germline V gives CDR1 KGHDR, CDR2 SFDVKD. CDR3: CATSDLPGRSTTQYF. Here the CDR3 DNA reads TGTGCCACCAGTGATTTGCCCGGCAGGTCAACTACGCAGTATTTT.

This rearrangement joins TRBV20-1 to TRBJ2-1; 13 bases map to TRBD2. TRBJ2-5 explains the end of the DNA better; the J call may be wrong. CDR1 and CDR2 from the germline V gene are DFQATT and SNEGSKA (reference sequence). CDR3 length: 17 residues. CDR3 protein: CSARVLGLAGDWGTQYF. The DNA of the CDR3 is TGCAGTGCTAGAGTCCTTGGACTAGCGGGGGATTGGGGGACCCAGTACTTC.

The rearrangement uses TRBV20-1 and TRBJ2-5; D may correspond to TRBD1 or TRBD2 (5 bases each). This CDR3 region has 16 residues. The V and J ends lost 5 bases and 9 bases respectively, with 28 bases between them. CDR1 is DFQATT and CDR2 is SNEGSKA in the germline V gene (reference sequence). CDR3 DNA: TGCAGTGCTGGACCGGGGCTCTTAGTGGGGGAAGGTGCCCAGTACTTC. Translating it yields CSAGPGLLVGEGAQYF.

This rearrangement joins TRBV12-3 or TRBV12-4 to TRBJ2-5, with 13 bases aligning to TRBD2. Gene TRBJ2-1 matches the end of the DNA better, so the J call may be wrong. The CDR3 runs to 16 residues. In DNA, the CDR3 is TGTGCCAGCAGTAAGACCGGACTAGCGGGAGCTGGTGAGCAGTTCTTC. This encodes CASSKTGLAGAGEQFF.

The chain couples TRBV29-1 to TRBJ1-5; the match to TRBD1 covers 7 bases. This CDR3 has 14 residues. The junction had 9 bases not matched to a gene; V was cut back by 6 bases and J by 4 bases. Germline assignment: CDR1 SQVTM and CDR2 ANQGSEA. The CDR3 reads CSVRPTGTNQPQHF. CDR3 bases: TGCAGCGTCCGACCGACAGGGACGAATCAGCCCCAGCATTTT.

The chain joins TRBV29-1 to TRBJ2-3; 9 positions agree with TRBD2. The germline V gene encodes CDR1 SQVTM and CDR2 ANQGSEA. J was trimmed by 6 bases and V by 7 bases; bases with no gene match: 8. This CDR3 is built from 13 residues. The CDR3 loop is CSASPSGDDTQYF. In nucleotides, the CDR3 is TGCAGCGCCTCGCCTAGCGGGGACGATACGCAGTATTTT.

As to this clonotype: At one end, the junction sequence differs from germline, possibly due to a read error. CDR3 DNA sequence: TGTGTCAGCAGCTTCTTTTCTAGCGGGAGGGACGATGAGCAGTTCTTC. As protein: CVSSFFSSGRDDEQFF. V and J are TRBV7-9 and TRBJ2-1; TRBD2 matches 12 bases. Germline V gene lookup returns CDR1 SEHNR and CDR2 FQNEAQ (reference sequence). There are 16 residues in the CDR3.

This chain links TRBV20-1 with TRBJ2-4; D is undetermined. The V end was cut by 6 bases, the J end by 1 base, with 10 bases between. The length of the CDR3 is 13 residues. Germline-derived CDR1 and CDR2 are DFQATT and SNEGSKA (reference sequence). CDR3 coding DNA: TGCAGTGCCACTTCGGTGGCCAAAAACATTCAGTACTTC. Translation: CSATSVAKNIQYF.

V gene TRBV6-1 combines with J gene TRBJ2-7; TRBD1 agrees at 8 bases. CDR1 MNHNS and CDR2 SASEGT come from the germline V gene. The CDR3 has 14 residues. V gave up 6 bases and J gave up 0 bases; unmatched junction bases: 4. CDR3 residues: CASRNRGSSYEQYF. CDR3 DNA sequence: TGTGCCAGCAGGAACAGGGGGAGCTCCTACGAGCAGTACTTC.

The rearrangement joins TRBV12-3 or TRBV12-4 to TRBJ1-2; D may be TRBD1 (6 bases). CDR3 length: 14 amino acids. V lost 5 bases, J lost 8 bases, and 18 bases lay in between. The CDR3 protein is CASSPSTGWTGYTF. CDR3 sequence (DNA): TGTGCCAGCAGTCCGTCGACAGGATGGACCGGCTACACCTTC.

The chain joins TRBV7-9 to TRBJ2-3, with TRBD1 as a possible D gene (6 bases). The length of the CDR3 is 14 residues. Trimming took 7 bases from V and 4 from J, leaving 15 bases between them. Germline loops: CDR1 SEHNR, CDR2 FQNEAQ (reference sequence). The CDR3 sequence: CASIPRGKADTQYF. CDR3 nucleotides: TGTGCCAGCATACCTAGGGGGAAGGCAGATACGCAGTATTTT. The variable domain in full, with the rest retrieved from reference TRBV7-9 and TRBJ2-3, is DTGVSQNPRHKITKRGQNVTFRCDPISEHNRLYWYRQTLGQGPEFLTYFQNEAQLEKSRLLSDRFSAERPKGSFSTLEIQRTEQGDSAMYLCASIPRGKADTQYFGPGTRLTVL.

This clonotype has ten or more counts. The CDR3 is CASSPRSSGANVLTF. CDR3 in DNA: TGTGCCAGCAGCCCCAGATCCTCTGGGGCCAACGTCCTGACTTTC. V and J are TRBV13 and TRBJ2-6; D gene unclear. The CDR3 runs 15 residues. Germline loops: CDR1 PRHDT, CDR2 FYEKMQ (reference sequence). V gave up 5 bases and J gave up 0 bases, with 8 bases separating them. Full variable domain (outside the CDR3, taken from reference TRBV13 and TRBJ2-6): AAGVIQSPRHLIKEKRETATLKCYPIPRHDTVYWYQQGPGQDPQFLISFYEKMQSDKGSIPDRFSAQQFSDYHSELNMSSLELGDSALYFCASSPRSSGANVLTFGAGSRLTVL.

This clonotype was counted at least ten times. The chain is built from TRBV18 and TRBJ2-4; possibly TRBD2 for D (6 bases). Trimming shortened V by 8 bases and J by 8 bases, and 16 bases separated the two germline ends. This CDR3 is 13 amino acids long. Germline V gives CDR1 KGHSH, CDR2 LQKENI. CDR3 nucleotide sequence: TGTGCCAGCACTCCCTTGGAGGGTGACATTCAGTACTTC. This encodes CASTPLEGDIQYF.

The V call is TRBV4-1, the J call TRBJ2-1; 7 bases are shared with TRBD2. The CDR3 totals 16 residues. The ends lost 4 bases at V and 6 bases at J; junction bases unmatched: 12. CDR1 is MGHRA and CDR2 is YSYEKL in the germline V gene. Here the CDR3 DNA reads TGCGCCAGCAGCCTAACCACTAGCGAAGGGACCAATGAGCAGTTCTTC. It translates to CASSLTTSEGTNEQFF.

This rearrangement joins TRBV2 to TRBJ2-3; D unresolved. Germline assignment: CDR1 SNHLY and CDR2 FYNNEI. Trimming took off 2 bases at V and 7 bases at J, with 16 bases between the two ends. The CDR3 runs 15 residues. CDR3 loop: CASSECIGTTNTQYF. The CDR3 region has the DNA TGTGCCAGCAGTGAATGTATCGGAACTACGAATACGCAGTATTTT.

The table lists this clonotype with a few counts. This CDR3 is CASSYATGRGGEKLFF. As DNA, the CDR3 is TGTGCCAGCAGTTACGCGACAGGGCGGGGCGGTGAAAAACTGTTTTTT. The chain recombines TRBV6-5 with TRBJ1-4, with TRBD1 matching 7 bases. Trimming cost V 2 bases and J 7 bases; bases outside gene matches: 10. The germline gives CDR1 MNHEY, CDR2 SVGAGI. This CDR3 region has 16 residues.

V and J are TRBV6-1 and TRBJ1-3, with a possible D match to TRBD1 (6 bases). The CDR3 extends over 13 amino acids. V dropped 9 bases and J dropped 6 bases, with 15 bases sitting between them. CDR1 and CDR2 (germline): MNHNS, SASEGT. The CDR3 DNA is TGTGCCAGTGACAGGAGCGGCGTAAACACCATATATTTT. Protein product: CASDRSGVNTIYF.

This clonotype has a handful of counts. J is TRBJ2-5 and V is TRBV7-9, with unresolved D. The DNA end is a closer match to TRBJ2-1, so the J assignment may be wrong. CDR3 length: 15 amino acids. The germline CDR1 and CDR2 sequences are SEHNR and FQNEAQ (reference sequence). The CDR3 is CASSLAGSGVEEQFF. For the CDR3, the DNA is TGTGCCAGCAGCTTAGCGGGTTCTGGCGTTGAGGAGCAGTTCTTC.

This clonotype was counted many times. The chain combines TRBV4-1 with TRBJ2-3; TRBD1 matches 8 bases. V trimming: 1 base; J trimming: 4 bases; junction bases outside the gene matches: 4. Looked up from germline, CDR1 is MGHRA and CDR2 is YSYEKL. The CDR3 consists of 15 residues. The CDR3 region is CASSQGGQGADTQYF. CDR3 nucleotide sequence: TGCGCCAGCAGCCAAGGAGGACAGGGCGCAGATACGCAGTATTTT.

This clonotype has a handful of counts. The chain combines TRBV28 with TRBJ1-2; tentatively, D is TRBD1 (5 bases). Trimming removed 1 base at V and 4 bases at J, with 7 bases between. The CDR3 has 13 residues. From germline, CDR1 is MDHEN and CDR2 SYDVKM. The CDR3 loop is CASSLFQGYGYTF. The DNA of the CDR3 is TGTGCCAGCAGTTTATTTCAGGGCTATGGCTACACCTTC.

The genes are TRBV28 and TRBJ2-5; TRBD2 agrees at 10 bases. Looked up from germline, CDR1 is MDHEN and CDR2 is SYDVKM. Unmatched junction bases numbered 9, after V lost 10 bases and J lost 1 base. The CDR3 runs 15 residues. The CDR3 DNA reads TGTGCCACCATCGTTAGCGGGGGGCCCCAAGAGACCCAGTACTTC. It codes for CATIVSGGPQETQYF.

This clonotype was counted a few times. The chain couples TRBV19 to TRBJ1-2; D unclear. Per the germline V gene, CDR1 is LNHDA and CDR2 is SQIVND (reference sequence). The CDR3 loop spans 15 amino acids. Deletions cut 10 bases from V and 1 base from J, with 19 bases between. CDR3 sequence reads: CATAERGHHNYGYTF. In DNA form, the CDR3 reads TGTGCCACCGCCGAGAGAGGGCATCATAACTATGGCTACACCTTC.

The rearrangement uses TRBV6-4 and TRBJ2-2, with D perhaps matching TRBD1 or TRBD2 (6 bases each). The CDR3 covers 14 residues. The germline V gene has CDR1 MRHNA and CDR2 SNTAGT. The V end was cut by 4 bases, the J end by 4 bases, with 10 bases between. CDR3 in amino acids: CASSAGAFTGELFF. In DNA, the CDR3 is TGTGCCAGCAGTGCGGGGGCCTTCACCGGGGAGCTGTTTTTT.